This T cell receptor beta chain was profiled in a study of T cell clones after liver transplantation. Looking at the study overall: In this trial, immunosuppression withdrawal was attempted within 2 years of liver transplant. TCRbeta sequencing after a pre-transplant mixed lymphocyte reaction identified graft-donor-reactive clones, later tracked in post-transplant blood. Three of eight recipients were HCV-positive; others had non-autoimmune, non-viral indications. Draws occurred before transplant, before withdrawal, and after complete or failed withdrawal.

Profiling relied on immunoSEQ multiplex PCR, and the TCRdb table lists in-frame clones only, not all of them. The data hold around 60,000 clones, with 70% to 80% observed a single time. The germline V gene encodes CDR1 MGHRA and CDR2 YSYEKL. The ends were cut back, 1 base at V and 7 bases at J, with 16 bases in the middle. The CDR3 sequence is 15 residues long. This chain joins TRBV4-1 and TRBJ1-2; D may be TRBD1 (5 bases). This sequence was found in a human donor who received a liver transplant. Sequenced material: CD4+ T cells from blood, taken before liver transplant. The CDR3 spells CASSQGGGLSAGYTF. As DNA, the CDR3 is TGCGCCAGCAGCCAAGGGGGCGGTTTGAGCGCTGGCTACACCTTC.